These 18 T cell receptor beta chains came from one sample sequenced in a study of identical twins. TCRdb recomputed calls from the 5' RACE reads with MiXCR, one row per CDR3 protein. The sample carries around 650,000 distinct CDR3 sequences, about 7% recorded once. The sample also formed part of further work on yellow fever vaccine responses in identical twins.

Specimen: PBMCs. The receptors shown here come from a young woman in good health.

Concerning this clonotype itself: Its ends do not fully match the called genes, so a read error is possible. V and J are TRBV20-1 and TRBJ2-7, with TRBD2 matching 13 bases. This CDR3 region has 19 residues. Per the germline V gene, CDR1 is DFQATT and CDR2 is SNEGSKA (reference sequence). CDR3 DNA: TGCTGTGCTAGAGCCTACCAGACTGGGACTAGCGGGGAGTTATACGAGCAGTACTTC. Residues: CCARAYQTGTSGELYEQYF.

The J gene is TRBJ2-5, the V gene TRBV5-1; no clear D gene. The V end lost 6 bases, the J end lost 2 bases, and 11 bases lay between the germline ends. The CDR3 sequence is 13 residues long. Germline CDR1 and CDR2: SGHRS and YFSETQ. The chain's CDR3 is CASTGPEQETQYF. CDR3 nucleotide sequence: TGCGCCAGCACTGGGCCAGAGCAAGAGACCCAGTACTTC. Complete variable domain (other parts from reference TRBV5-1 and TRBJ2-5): KAGVTQTPRYLIKTRGQQVTLSCSPISGHRSVSWYQQTPGQGLQFLFEYFSETQRNKGNFPGRFSGRQFSNSRSEMNVSTLELGDSALYLCASTGPEQETQYFGPGTRLLVL.

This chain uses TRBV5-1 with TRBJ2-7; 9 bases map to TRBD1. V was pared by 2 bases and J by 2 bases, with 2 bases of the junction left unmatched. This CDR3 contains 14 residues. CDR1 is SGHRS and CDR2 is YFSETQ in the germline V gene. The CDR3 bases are TGCGCCAGCAGCTTCAGACAGGGGGCCTACGAGCAGTACTTC. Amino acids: CASSFRQGAYEQYF.

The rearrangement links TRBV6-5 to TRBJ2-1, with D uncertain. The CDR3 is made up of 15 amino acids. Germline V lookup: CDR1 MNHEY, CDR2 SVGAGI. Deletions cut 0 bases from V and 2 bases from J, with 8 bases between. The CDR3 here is CASSYSHLPYNEQFF. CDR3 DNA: TGTGCCAGCAGTTACTCCCACCTACCCTACAATGAGCAGTTCTTC.

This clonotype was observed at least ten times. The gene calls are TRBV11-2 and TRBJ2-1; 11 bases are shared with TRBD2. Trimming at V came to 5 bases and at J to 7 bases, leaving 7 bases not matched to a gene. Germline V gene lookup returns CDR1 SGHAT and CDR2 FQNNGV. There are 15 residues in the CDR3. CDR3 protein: CASSPGTSGANEQFF. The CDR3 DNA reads TGTGCCAGCAGCCCTGGGACTAGCGGTGCTAATGAGCAGTTCTTC. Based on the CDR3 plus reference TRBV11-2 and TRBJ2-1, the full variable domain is EAGVAQSPRYKIIEKRQSVAFWCNPISGHATLYWYQQILGQGPKLLIQFQNNGVVDDSQLPKDRFSAERLKGVDSTLKIQPAKLEDSAVYLCASSPGTSGANEQFFGPGTRLTVL.

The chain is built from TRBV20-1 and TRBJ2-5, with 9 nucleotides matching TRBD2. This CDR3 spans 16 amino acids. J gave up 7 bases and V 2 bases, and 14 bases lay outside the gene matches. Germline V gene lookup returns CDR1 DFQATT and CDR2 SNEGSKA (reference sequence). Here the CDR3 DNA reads TGCAGTGCTAGACCTTTGGGGGGAGCGGGAGGAGTGACCCAGTACTTC. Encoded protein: CSARPLGGAGGVTQYF.

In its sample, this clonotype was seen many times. The CDR3 loop is CASSERTSGSPEQFF. In DNA, the CDR3 is TGCGCCAGCAGTGAGAGGACTAGCGGGAGCCCTGAGCAGTTCTTC. V usage is TRBV10-1 and J usage is TRBJ2-1, with 13 bases that match TRBD2. Germline trimming cut 2 bases from V and 9 bases from J; bases unmatched to any gene: 4. Germline V gene data show CDR1 as WNHNN and CDR2 as SYGVQD (reference sequence). The CDR3 totals 15 residues.

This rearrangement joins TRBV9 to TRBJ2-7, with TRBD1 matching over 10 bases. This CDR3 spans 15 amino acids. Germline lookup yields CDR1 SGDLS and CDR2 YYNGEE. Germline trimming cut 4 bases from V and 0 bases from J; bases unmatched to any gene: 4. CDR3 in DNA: TGTGCCAGCAGCTTGGACAGGGGGGGCTCCTACGAGCAGTACTTC. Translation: CASSLDRGGSYEQYF.

The DNA for the CDR3 is TGCAGTGCTAGAGAGGGGATTTACAATGAGCAGTTCTTC. It translates to CSAREGIYNEQFF. The V and J genes are TRBV20-1 and TRBJ2-1; D call uncertain. The CDR3 is 13 residues long. V was pared by 0 bases and J by 4 bases, with 7 bases between. Germline loops: CDR1 DFQATT, CDR2 SNEGSKA (reference sequence).

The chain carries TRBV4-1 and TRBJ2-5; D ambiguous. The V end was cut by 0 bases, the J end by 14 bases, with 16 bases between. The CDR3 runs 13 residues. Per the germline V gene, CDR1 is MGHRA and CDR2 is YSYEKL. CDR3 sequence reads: CASSQDRCLIDYF. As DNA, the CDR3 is TGCGCCAGCAGCCAAGATCGCTGTCTTATTGATTACTTC.

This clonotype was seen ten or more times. CDR3 protein: CSTLKTANTEAFF. The CDR3 nucleotides read TGCAGCACCCTAAAGACCGCGAACACTGAAGCTTTCTTT. V gene TRBV29-1 combines with J gene TRBJ1-1; D not certain. This CDR3 has 13 amino acids. V gave up 8 bases and J gave up 1 base, with 14 bases separating them. Germline V gene data show CDR1 as SQVTM and CDR2 as ANQGSEA. The full variable domain, in which reference TRBV29-1 and TRBJ1-1 provide the parts outside the CDR3, is SAVISQKPSRDICQRGTSLTIQCQVDSQVTMMFWYRQQPGQSLTLIATANQGSEATYESGFVIDKFPISRPNLTFSTLTVSNMSPEDSSIYLCSTLKTANTEAFFGQGTRLTVV.

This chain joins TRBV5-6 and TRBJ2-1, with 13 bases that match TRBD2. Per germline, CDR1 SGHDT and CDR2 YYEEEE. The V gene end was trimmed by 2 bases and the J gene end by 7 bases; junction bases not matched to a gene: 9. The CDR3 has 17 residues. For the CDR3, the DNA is TGTGCCAGCAGCTTCAACCCGGGACTAGCGGGATCTAATGAGCAGTTCTTC. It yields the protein CASSFNPGLAGSNEQFF.

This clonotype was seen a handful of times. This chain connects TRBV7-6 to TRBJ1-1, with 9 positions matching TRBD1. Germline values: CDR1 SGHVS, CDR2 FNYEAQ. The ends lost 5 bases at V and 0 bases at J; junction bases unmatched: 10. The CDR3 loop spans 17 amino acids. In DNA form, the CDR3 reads TGTGCCAGCAGCAAGGGACAGGGCTACAATATGAACACTGAAGCTTTCTTT. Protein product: CASSKGQGYNMNTEAFF. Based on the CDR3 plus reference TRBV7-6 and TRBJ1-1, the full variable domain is GAGVSQSPRYKVTKRGQDVALRCDPISGHVSLYWYRQALGQGPEFLTYFNYEAQQDKSGLPNDRFSAERPEGSISTLTIQRTEQRDSAMYRCASSKGQGYNMNTEAFFGQGTRLTVV.

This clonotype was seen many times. CDR3 bases: TGTGCCAGCAGCTTAGACAGCACCAATTCACCCCTCCACTTT. It encodes CASSLDSTNSPLHF. This sequence joins TRBV7-9 and TRBJ1-6; D call uncertain. There are 14 residues in the CDR3. V gave up 1 base and J gave up 7 bases, with 8 bases separating them. Germline-derived CDR1 and CDR2 are SEHNR and FQNEAQ (reference sequence). The full variable domain, rest sourced from reference TRBV7-9 and TRBJ1-6, is DTGVSQNPRHKITKRGQNVTFRCDPISEHNRLYWYRQTLGQGPEFLTYFQNEAQLEKSRLLSDRFSAERPKGSFSTLEIQRTEQGDSAMYLCASSLDSTNSPLHFGNGTRLTVT.

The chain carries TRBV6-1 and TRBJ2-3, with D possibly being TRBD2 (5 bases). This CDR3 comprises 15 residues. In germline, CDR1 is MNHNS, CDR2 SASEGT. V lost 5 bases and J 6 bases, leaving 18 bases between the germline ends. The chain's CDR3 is CASSIVGDYRDTQYF. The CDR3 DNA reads TGTGCCAGCAGTATCGTGGGAGATTATAGGGATACGCAGTATTTT.

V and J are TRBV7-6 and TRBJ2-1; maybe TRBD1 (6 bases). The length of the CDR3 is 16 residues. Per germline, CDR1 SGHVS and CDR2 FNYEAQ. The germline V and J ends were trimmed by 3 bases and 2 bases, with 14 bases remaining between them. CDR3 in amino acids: CASSLKDRPAYNEQFF. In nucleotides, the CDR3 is TGTGCCAGCAGCTTGAAAGACAGGCCGGCCTACAATGAGCAGTTCTTC.

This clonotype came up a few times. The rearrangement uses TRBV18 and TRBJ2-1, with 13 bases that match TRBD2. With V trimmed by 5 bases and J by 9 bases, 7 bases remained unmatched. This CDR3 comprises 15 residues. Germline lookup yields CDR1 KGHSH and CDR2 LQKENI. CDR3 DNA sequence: TGTGCCAGCTCAACTGGACTAGCGGGAGATAGTGAGCAGTTCTTC. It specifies CASSTGLAGDSEQFF.

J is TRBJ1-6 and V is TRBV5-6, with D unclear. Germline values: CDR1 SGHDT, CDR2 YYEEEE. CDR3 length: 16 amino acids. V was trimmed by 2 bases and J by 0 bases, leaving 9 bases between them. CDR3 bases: TGTGCCAGCAGCTTTAAGGCGAGCTCCTATAATTCACCCCTCCACTTT. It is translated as CASSFKASSYNSPLHF.